Below, one T cell receptor beta chain is given with its context. Produced via immunoSEQ multiplex PCR; TCRdb's table is partial and in-frame only. The sample yields tens of thousands of clones, roughly 88% seen once. The record originates from a study of T cells after somatic rescue of genetic block. The CDR3 runs to 14 residues. Germline V gene sequence: CDR1 LNHDA, CDR2 SQIVND (reference sequence). Trimming took off 5 bases at V and 6 bases at J, with 14 bases between the two ends. What was sequenced was peripheral blood mononuclear cells (PBMCs). This TCR was recovered from a man aged 30 to 45. V usage is TRBV19 and J usage is TRBJ1-5; no clear D gene. The CDR3 loop is CASSPTISGQPQHF. The CDR3 region has the DNA TGTGCCAGTAGTCCCACAATCTCCGGTCAGCCCCAGCATTTT.